This entry is about one T cell receptor (beta chain). This clonotype has ten or more counts. No cognate antigen has been identified for it. No quality values exist for individual bases; no much larger clone is one base distant. This sample is part of a study of glioma-infiltrating T cells (dated by TCRdb to the mid-2010s). In terms of the full investigation: Glioma tissue, non-neoplastic brain tissue and matched peripheral blood mononuclear cells were used as sources from which TCR alpha- and beta-chain repertoires were sequenced. To measure divergence between tissue and blood T-cell populations, each tissue-infiltrating repertoire was compared with the peripheral blood repertoire of the same patient. Three low-grade glioma patients, roughly eight primary glioblastoma patients and three non-glioma patients contributing non-neoplastic brain tissue were included in the paired cohort. Results and caveats for the whole study, not just this receptor: The group comparisons were based on small numbers of patients: three non-neoplastic, three low-grade glioma and several glioblastoma patients. VJ-independent divergence between tissue and blood was lower than expected in non-neoplastic patients but higher than expected in all gliomas, particularly low-grade gliomas. Only a very small number of CDR3 sequences turned up in both tissue and blood, a result put down to high CDR3 diversity combined with limited sampling.

The iRepertoire nested amplicon-rescue multiplex PCR (arm-PCR) platform was used to amplify TCR alpha and beta CDR3 regions from RNA. One-step reverse transcription and amplification used roughly 100-400 ng of tissue mRNA or PBMC total RNA as input. After bead purification, a secondary multiplex PCR added Illumina adapters, and libraries were gel-purified between 200 and 400 bp. The libraries contained internal 6-nucleotide barcodes that were used for demultiplexing. Sequencing of libraries was performed on an Illumina MiSeq with 2x220 or 2x250 nucleotide paired-end reads. The paper's data handling went like this. Paired reads were merged using FLASH 1.2.11 and aligned with BWA-MEM to the GRCh37 human genome, and TRA and TRB reads were then extracted. V and J assignment used an IMGT-derived reference of cassette sequences and CDR3 motifs that included pseudogenes. Reads were translated in three frames, and productive CDR3s were defined by a C…FGXG motif without stop codons. Clonotypes were defined as unique combinations of V-J cassette pair and CDR3 amino acid sequence. Reads were filtered by Hamming distance, with the threshold set by the sequence error rate of each sample in mapped regions. In-frame beta chains were kept once TCRdb had trimmed the public reads at Q25 with fastp and called clones with MiXCR. Rows with a matching CDR3 protein are joined into one entry that keeps the most common DNA and genes. These V and J calls originate from TCRdb's pipeline instead of the authors' own analysis. The sample profile shows roughly 200,000 distinct CDR3 sequences; about 31% of them were found once. Jointly, the top ten make up around 20% of the sample.

The junction shows trimming of 6 bases on V and 11 bases on J, plus 16 bases between the germline ends. The germline V gene provides CDR1 SGHDN and CDR2 FVKESK. The CDR3 contains 12 residues, cysteine and phenylalanine counted. Kept here is only the CDR3 DNA, which spans 36 bases and is read in frame from base 1. The receptor comes from a human donor with low-grade glioma or glioblastoma, undergoing nonglioma brain surgery, or in good health (not recorded which). Sequenced: glioma tissue, nonneoplastic brain tissue, or PBMCs (not recorded which). The chain is made from TRBV14 and TRBJ1-1; the D region possibly corresponds to TRBD1 (6 bases align). The DNA sequence is as follows: TGTGCCAGCAGTCAGACCGGGACAACGGCTTTCTTT. Its protein reads: CASSQTGTTAFF.